These 5 T cell receptor beta chains came from one sample sequenced in a study of cytomegalovirus exposure and HLA in healthy donors. PCR involved 60 Vbeta and 13 Jbeta primers. Measured with immunoSEQ multiplex PCR; TCRdb has only the in-frame clones, and not every one. The repertoire holds around 210,000 clones, about 85% seen once, with 0.24% in the top ten. The sample taken for sequencing was PBMCs. The receptors stem from a girl aged 2-10 years in good health and CMV-seronegative.

This chain uses TRBV11-2 with TRBJ2-7; 8 bases match TRBD2. The CDR3 is 17 amino acids. Germline lookup yields CDR1 SGHAT and CDR2 FQNNGV. Losses at the gene ends were 1 base for V and 4 bases for J; bases not matched to a gene: 12. The CDR3 DNA follows: TGTGCCAGCAGCTTAGCATTGAGCGGGAGAAGTCGTTACGAGCAGTACTTC. Protein sequence: CASSLALSGRSRYEQYF. The full variable domain, in which reference TRBV11-2 and TRBJ2-7 provide the parts outside the CDR3, is EAGVAQSPRYKIIEKRQSVAFWCNPISGHATLYWYQQILGQGPKLLIQFQNNGVVDDSQLPKDRFSAERLKGVDSTLKIQPAKLEDSAVYLCASSLALSGRSRYEQYFGPGTRLTVT.

V gene TRBV7-9 combines with J gene TRBJ2-3; unclear D gene. The CDR3 is 11 residues long. Per the germline V gene, CDR1 is SEHNR and CDR2 is FQNEAQ (reference sequence). Deletions cut 5 bases from V and 5 bases from J, with 5 bases between. CDR3 amino acids: CASSPRDTQYF. The CDR3 DNA is TGTGCCAGCAGCCCCCGAGATACGCAGTATTTT.

The J gene is TRBJ1-5, the V gene TRBV4-1, with 7 bases lining up with TRBD1. The CDR3 is 18 residues long. The V and J ends lost 1 base and 1 base, in that order; junction bases with no gene match: 10. Germline V gives CDR1 MGHRA, CDR2 YSYEKL. In DNA, the CDR3 is TGCGCCAGCAGCCAAGGATCGTTCAGACAGGGAAGCAATCAGCCCCAGCATTTT. Translation: CASSQGSFRQGSNQPQHF.

Concerning this clone itself: At the DNA level, this CDR3 is encoded by other sequences in the same sample as well. The rearrangement links TRBV19 to TRBJ1-5; 9 nucleotides agree with TRBD1. CDR1 is LNHDA and CDR2 is SQIVND in the germline V gene (reference sequence). This CDR3 region has 15 residues. The trim removed 3 bases at V and 1 base at J, leaving 1 base unmatched. Written as DNA, the CDR3 is TGTGCCAGTAGTATCGGACAGGGGAGCAATCAGCCCCAGCATTTT. It codes for CASSIGQGSNQPQHF.

V and J are TRBV27 and TRBJ1-1; the D gene is possibly TRBD1 (6 bases). Germline loops: CDR1 MNHEY, CDR2 SMNVEV (reference sequence). The V gene lost 1 base and the J gene lost 5 bases, with 14 bases spanning the gap. The CDR3 is 15 amino acids. The CDR3 sequence: CASSLLGGGNTEAFF. CDR3 nucleotide sequence: TGTGCCAGCAGTTTATTAGGGGGGGGTAATACTGAAGCTTTCTTT.